The present TCR beta chain was sequenced within a study of blood T cell repertoires in COVID-19. Study background: COVID-19 samples collected from the United States, Italy and Spain covered acute and convalescent phases. T cells, B-cell-depleted T cells, or PBMCs provided the cDNA or gDNA that served as material.

The V gene lost 4 bases and the J gene lost 10 bases, with 9 bases spanning the gap. CDR1 is SGDLS, CDR2 YYNGEE, per germline. CDR3 length: 12 amino acids. Of note for this clone: Other DNA sequences of this sample code for an identical CDR3.

As handled by the study authors: Reference gene primer amplification gave nucleated cell count estimates. Only in-frame clones appear in the TCRdb table, and some are missing; sequencing was by immunoSEQ multiplex PCR. V, J and clone size are taken as reported in that table, and D and trimming were inferred from the DNA itself. The profile shows over 250,000 clones, 89% of them singletons. The sequenced material came from peripheral blood. The chain combines TRBV9 with TRBJ1-6; D ambiguous. The receptor was isolated from a man between 50 and 59 years old with acute or convalescent COVID-19. CDR3 protein: CASSPGGSPLHF. CDR3 nucleotide sequence: TGTGCCAGCAGCCCCGGAGGATCACCCCTCCACTTT.